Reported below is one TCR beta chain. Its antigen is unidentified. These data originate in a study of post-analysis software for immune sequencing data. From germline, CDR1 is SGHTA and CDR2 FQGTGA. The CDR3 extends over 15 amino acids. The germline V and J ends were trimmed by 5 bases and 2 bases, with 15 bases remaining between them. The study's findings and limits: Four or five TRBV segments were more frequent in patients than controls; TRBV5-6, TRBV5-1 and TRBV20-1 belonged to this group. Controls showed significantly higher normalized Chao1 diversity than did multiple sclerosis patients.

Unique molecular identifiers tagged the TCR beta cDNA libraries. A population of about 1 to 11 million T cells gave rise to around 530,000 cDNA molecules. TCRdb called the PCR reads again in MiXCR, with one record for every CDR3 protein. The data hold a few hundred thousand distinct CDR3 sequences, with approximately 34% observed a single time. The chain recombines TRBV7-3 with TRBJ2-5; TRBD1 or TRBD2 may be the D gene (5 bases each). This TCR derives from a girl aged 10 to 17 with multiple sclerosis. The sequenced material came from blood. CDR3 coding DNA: TGTGCCAGCAGCACCCCGGGACGCAAACAAGAGACCCAGTACTTC. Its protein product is CASSTPGRKQETQYF.